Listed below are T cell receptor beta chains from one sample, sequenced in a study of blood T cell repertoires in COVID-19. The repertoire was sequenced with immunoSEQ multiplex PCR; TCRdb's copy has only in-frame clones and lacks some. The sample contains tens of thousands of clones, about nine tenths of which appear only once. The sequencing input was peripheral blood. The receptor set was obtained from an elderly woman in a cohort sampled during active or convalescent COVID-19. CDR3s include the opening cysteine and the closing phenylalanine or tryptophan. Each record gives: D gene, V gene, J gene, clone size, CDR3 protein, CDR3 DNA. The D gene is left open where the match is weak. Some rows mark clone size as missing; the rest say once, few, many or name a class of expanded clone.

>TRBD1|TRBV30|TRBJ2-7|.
CAWRAGTGSYEQYF
TGTGCCTGGAGAGCCGGGACAGGGTCCTACGAGCAGTACTTC
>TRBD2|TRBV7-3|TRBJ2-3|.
CASSPSGGRTDTQYF
TGTGCCAGCAGCCCTAGCGGGGGTCGCACAGATACGCAGTATTTT
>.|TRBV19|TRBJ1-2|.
CASSIRTGPRYGYTF
TGTGCCAGTAGTATTCGAACAGGGCCGCGCTATGGCTACACCTTC
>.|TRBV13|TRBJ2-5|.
CASSPPGGTSSLQGTQYF
TGTGCCAGCAGCCCCCCGGGGGGCACTAGCAGCCTCCAGGGGACCCAGTACTTC
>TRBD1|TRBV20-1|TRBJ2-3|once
CSASTGGPDTQYF
TGCAGTGCTAGTACAGGGGGTCCAGATACGCAGTATTTT
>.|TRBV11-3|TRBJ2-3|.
CASSLAAGLGDTQYF
TGTGCCAGCAGCTTAGCGGCAGGGTTGGGAGATACGCAGTATTTT
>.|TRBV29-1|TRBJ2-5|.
CSVVGAGETQYF
TGCAGCGTTGTGGGGGCCGGGGAGACCCAGTACTTC
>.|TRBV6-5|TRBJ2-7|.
CASQLTPTYEQYF
TGTGCCAGCCAACTGACACCTACATACGAGCAGTACTTC
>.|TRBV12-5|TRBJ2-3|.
CASGSGGDPDTQYF
TGTGCTAGTGGTTCCGGAGGGGACCCAGATACGCAGTATTTT
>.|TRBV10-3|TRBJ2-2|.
CAITSSGNTGELFF
TGTGCCATCACCTCCAGCGGGAACACCGGGGAGCTGTTTTTT
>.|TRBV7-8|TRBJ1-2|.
CASSSGGYGYTF
TGTGCCAGCAGCTCGGGAGGGTATGGCTACACCTTC
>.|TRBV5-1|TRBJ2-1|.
CASSSRSGYNEQFF
TGCGCCAGCAGCTCCCGGTCGGGGTACAATGAGCAGTTCTTC
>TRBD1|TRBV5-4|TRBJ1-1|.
CASSPSDRANTEAFF
TGTGCCAGCAGCCCATCGGACAGGGCCAACACTGAAGCTTTCTTT
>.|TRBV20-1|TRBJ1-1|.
CSAKRNTEAFF
TGCAGTGCTAAGCGGAACACTGAAGCTTTCTTT
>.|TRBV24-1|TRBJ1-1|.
CAVAEGMNTEAFF
TGTGCCGTCGCGGAGGGAATGAACACTGAAGCTTTCTTT
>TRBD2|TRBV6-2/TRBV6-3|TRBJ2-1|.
CASSPGGEQFF
TGTGCCAGCAGTCCCGGGGGGGAGCAGTTCTTC
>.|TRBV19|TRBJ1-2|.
CASLDTNYGYTF
TGTGCCAGCCTGGACACGAACTATGGCTACACCTTC
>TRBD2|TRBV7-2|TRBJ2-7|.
CASRASSGSSYEQYF
TGTGCCAGCAGGGCATCTAGCGGGAGCTCCTACGAGCAGTACTTC
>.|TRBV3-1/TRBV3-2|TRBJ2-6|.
CASSRAPSGANVLTF
TGTGCCAGCAGCCGCGCACCCTCTGGGGCCAACGTCCTGACTTTC
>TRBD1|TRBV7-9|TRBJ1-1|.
CASSNRGWHTEAFF
TGTGCCAGCAGCAACAGGGGTTGGCACACTGAAGCTTTCTTT